The source of this T cell receptor beta chain is a study of blood T cells in healthy people across ages. Study-wide findings and caveats: Naive and antigen-experienced cells could not be conclusively compared, given unsorted PBMCs.

This clonotype was counted ten times or more. Its target is unknown. It was with a sample-barcoded 5' primer and a J-beta primer mix that a second PCR of roughly 6 to 12 cycles was run. Any given sample supplied a minimum of 2.5 million CDR3-containing paired-end reads. TCRdb used MiXCR to reprocess the 5' RACE reads, holding one entry per CDR3 protein. The table records around 1,700,000 distinct CDR3 sequences, roughly 27% of them present only once. V gave up 4 bases and J gave up 0 bases, with 11 bases separating them. This CDR3 has 15 residues. The sequence was obtained from a woman in her thirties in good health. The chain uses TRBV12-3 or TRBV12-4 and TRBJ2-3; no firm D call. Specimen: blood. The CDR3 DNA sequence: TGTGCCAGCAGTTACGACTCGGCTAGCACAGATACGCAGTATTTT. This gives the protein CASSYDSASTDTQYF.